Listed below are T cell receptor beta chains from one sample, sequenced in a study of early T cells in non-severe SARS-CoV-2 infection. TCRdb independently ran MiXCR on the 5' RACE reads; one entry per CDR3 protein. The table lists some 82,000 distinct CDR3 sequences, about 12% of them singletons, with approximately 2.6% in the top ten. Sequencing used whole blood. The receptors stem from an adult who was a healthcare worker with PCR-confirmed SARS-CoV-2 infection or an uninfected control (not recorded which). Each CDR3 is given with its conserved first and last residue. Each record gives: J gene, clone size, V gene, D gene, CDR3 DNA, CDR3 protein. The D gene is left open where the match is weak. Clone size is stated in some rows and not others, as once, few, many or a class when expanded.

TRBJ2-3 | - | TRBV11-2 | - | TGTGCCAGCAGCTTAGTACAAGATACGCAGTATTTT | CASSLVQDTQYF
TRBJ2-1 | - | TRBV29-1 | TRBD2 | TGCAGCGGAGAGACTAGCGGGAGTAATGAGCAGTTCTTC | CSGETSGSNEQFF
TRBJ2-5 | - | TRBV29-1 | - | TGCAGCGTTGAGAGGGATCCCATCCAAGAGACCCAGTACTTC | CSVERDPIQETQYF
TRBJ2-3 | medium-sized | TRBV29-1 | - | TGCAGCGTTGACACAGATACGCAGTATTTT | CSVDTDTQYF
TRBJ2-1 | many | TRBV5-1 | TRBD2 | TGCGCCAGCAGCTGGACTAGCGGGACGTCTCGAGATGAGCAGTTCTTC | CASSWTSGTSRDEQFF
TRBJ2-1 | many | TRBV7-9 | TRBD2 | TGTGCCAGCAGCTTCAATAGCGGGATCAACAACAATGAGCAGTTCTTC | CASSFNSGINNNEQFF
TRBJ2-3 | - | TRBV20-1 | - | TGCAGTGCAGAAACGGGCTCTTTTTTAGCTACGCAGTATTTT | CSAETGSFLATQYF
TRBJ1-6 | - | TRBV6-2/TRBV6-3 | TRBD1 | TGTGCCAGCACCAGGGGACAGGGGGATTCACCCCTCCACTTT | CASTRGQGDSPLHF
TRBJ1-5 | - | TRBV20-1 | - | TGCAGTGCTAGAGATCCAGTCCCCAATCAGCCCCAGCATTTT | CSARDPVPNQPQHF
TRBJ2-5 | few | TRBV6-5 | - | TGTGCCAGCAGATATAGCGGTTTGAAGACCCAGTACTTC | CASRYSGLKTQYF
TRBJ1-3 | many | TRBV20-1 | - | TGCAGTGCTAGGTCCCTAGACGAGACCTCTGGAAACACCATATATTTT | CSARSLDETSGNTIYF
TRBJ1-1 | many | TRBV7-9 | - | TGTGCCAGCAGCTTAGGCGGTGAAGCTTTCTTT | CASSLGGEAFF
TRBJ2-2 | many | TRBV9 | - | TGTGCCAGCAGCGTGGGATTTGGGCTCACCGGGGAGCTGTTTTTT | CASSVGFGLTGELFF
TRBJ1-2 | many | TRBV5-1 | - | TGCGCCAGCAGCTTCGAGGGTATCAATGGCTACACCTTC | CASSFEGINGYTF
TRBJ2-3 | - | TRBV12-3/TRBV12-4 | TRBD2 | TGTGCCAGCAGCCACGGGGGACTAGCAGGAGATACGCAGTATTTT | CASSHGGLAGDTQYF
TRBJ2-7 | - | TRBV21-1 | - | TGTGCCAGCAGCGTTCTGGGGGCGGTGTCCTACGAGCAGTACTTC | CASSVLGAVSYEQYF
TRBJ2-1 | many | TRBV10-2 | - | TGCGCCAGCAGTGAGGCTGGGGCCTACAATGAGCAGTTCTTC | CASSEAGAYNEQFF
TRBJ2-6 | many | TRBV11-2 | - | TGTGCCAGCAGCTCCGGGGCTGGGGCCAACGTCCTGACTTTC | CASSSGAGANVLTF
TRBJ1-5 | many | TRBV28 | TRBD1 | TGTGCCAGCAGTTTAAGGCAGGGGGCAGGGAGCAATCAGCCCCAGCATTTT | CASSLRQGAGSNQPQHF
TRBJ2-2 | few | TRBV3-1 | - | TGTGCCAGCAGCCCAGGGACTTCCTCCACCGGGGAGCTGTTTTTT | CASSPGTSSTGELFF
TRBJ1-1 | many | TRBV6-5 | - | TGTGCCAGCAAAACCCCCGGGGAGCACACTGAAGCTTTCTTT | CASKTPGEHTEAFF
TRBJ2-5 | many | TRBV11-1 | - | TGTGCCAGCAGCTTATTAAGGAACCAAGAGACCCAGTACTTC | CASSLLRNQETQYF
TRBJ2-7 | many | TRBV19 | - | TGTGCCAGTAGTATTGTCGGGGGCGCGGGGAAAAACGAGCAGTACTTC | CASSIVGGAGKNEQYF
TRBJ1-3 | - | TRBV6-1 | - | TGTGCCAGCAGTGAAGGTGGTGGGCACGGAAACACCATATATTTT | CASSEGGGHGNTIYF
TRBJ2-5 | - | TRBV11-2 | TRBD2 | TGTGCCAGCAGCCCGCGGGGAGCGGGGGCCATCCAGTACTTC | CASSPRGAGAIQYF
TRBJ1-1 | many | TRBV11-2 | - | TGTGCCAGCAGCCCTCAGGGGACTGAAGCTTTCTTT | CASSPQGTEAFF
TRBJ2-7 | many | TRBV6-5 | TRBD2 | TGTGCCAGCAGACCAATAGCGGGAGGGTTGGTATACGAGCAGTACTTC | CASRPIAGGLVYEQYF
TRBJ2-3 | many | TRBV5-1 | - | TGCGCCAGCAGCTTGGATTTAGCGATAAGCACAGATACGCAGTATTTT | CASSLDLAISTDTQYF
TRBJ2-1 | many | TRBV10-1 | - | TGCGCCAGCAGTGAGTCGAAAAGGAGGCTATCCAATGAGCAGTTCTTC | CASSESKRRLSNEQFF
TRBJ1-1 | few | TRBV5-1 | - | TGCGCCAGCAGCTTGGCCGGGGTAGGCGTTTCTGAAGCTTTCTTT | CASSLAGVGVSEAFF
TRBJ2-5 | - | TRBV20-1 | TRBD1 | TGCAGTGCTCTGACAGGGGGAAAGTCCCAGTACTTC | CSALTGGKSQYF
TRBJ2-1 | many | TRBV10-3 | TRBD2 | TGTGCCATCACCTCAGGGGTAGCGGGAAGGAATGAGCAGTTCTTC | CAITSGVAGRNEQFF
TRBJ2-3 | - | TRBV2 | TRBD2 | TGTGCCAGCATGCGGACTAGTGTCGTTCCAGATACGCAGTATTTT | CASMRTSVVPDTQYF
TRBJ2-7 | few | TRBV10-3 | TRBD2 | TGTGCCATCAGTGAGTCGGGACTAGCGGGACCCTACGAGCAGTACTTC | CAISESGLAGPYEQYF
TRBJ2-3 | - | TRBV13 | TRBD1 | TGTGCCAGCAGCTGGGACAGAGCAGATACGCAGTATTTT | CASSWDRADTQYF
TRBJ2-3 | few | TRBV10-3 | - | TGTGCCATCAGGGGGCCAAATACGCAGTATTTT | CAIRGPNTQYF
TRBJ1-1 | medium-sized | TRBV2 | - | TGTGCCAGCAGCGAGCGGAGGGAGGCCACTGAAGCTTTCTTT | CASSERREATEAFF
TRBJ2-7 | - | TRBV5-1 | TRBD2 | TGCGCCAGCAGCTGGGCCACTACTAGCGGAGGTTACGAGCAGTACTTC | CASSWATTSGGYEQYF
TRBJ2-1 | many | TRBV2 | - | TGTGCCAGCAGTCCGGGACACAGCTCCTACAATGAGCAGTTCTTC | CASSPGHSSYNEQFF
TRBJ2-5 | - | TRBV29-1 | - | TGCAGCGTTGAATTTTCTTCCCGACAGGAGACCCAGTACTTC | CSVEFSSRQETQYF
TRBJ2-7 | many | TRBV6-5 | - | TGTGCCAGCAGTTACGCGGGGCAGATGGGGCGCGAGCAGTACTTC | CASSYAGQMGREQYF
TRBJ2-7 | few | TRBV6-5 | - | TGTGCCAGCAGTTACAGGCTAACCTACGAGCAGTACTTC | CASSYRLTYEQYF
TRBJ1-4 | - | TRBV18 | - | TGTGCCAGCTCACCGAGCAGGGTTAATGAAAAACTGTTTTTT | CASSPSRVNEKLFF
TRBJ2-1 | - | TRBV7-9 | TRBD2 | TGTGCCAGCAGCACTAACGATGTGACTAGCGGGGTTTCCTACAATGAGCAGTTCTTC | CASSTNDVTSGVSYNEQFF
TRBJ1-5 | many | TRBV28 | - | TGTGCCAGTCGCTACAGGGTTGTTCAGCCCCAGCATTTT | CASRYRVVQPQHF
TRBJ2-3 | - | TRBV5-4 | - | TGTGCCAGCAGCTTGAAAAGGGTTGATGGTACGCAGTATTTT | CASSLKRVDGTQYF
TRBJ2-1 | many | TRBV11-2 | - | TGTGCCAGCAGCTTAGGCCTAGCGAGCTACAATGAGCAGTTCTTC | CASSLGLASYNEQFF
TRBJ1-1 | many | TRBV2 | - | TGTGCCAGCAGCGTTCCCCCGGGCACTGAAGCTTTCTTT | CASSVPPGTEAFF
TRBJ2-2 | many | TRBV27 | - | TGTGCCAGCAGGCCTCAGGATATGTACGGGGAGCTGTTTTTT | CASRPQDMYGELFF
TRBJ1-3 | - | TRBV9 | - | TGTGCCAGCAGCGGAGGAGACAGTGGAAACACCATATATTTT | CASSGGDSGNTIYF
TRBJ1-3 | many | TRBV20-1 | - | TGCAGTGCTGCCCGGGACAACTCTGGAAACACCATATATTTT | CSAARDNSGNTIYF
TRBJ2-7 | - | TRBV5-1 | TRBD1 | TGCGCCAGCAGCACACGACAGGGACCCACCTACGAGCAGTACTTC | CASSTRQGPTYEQYF